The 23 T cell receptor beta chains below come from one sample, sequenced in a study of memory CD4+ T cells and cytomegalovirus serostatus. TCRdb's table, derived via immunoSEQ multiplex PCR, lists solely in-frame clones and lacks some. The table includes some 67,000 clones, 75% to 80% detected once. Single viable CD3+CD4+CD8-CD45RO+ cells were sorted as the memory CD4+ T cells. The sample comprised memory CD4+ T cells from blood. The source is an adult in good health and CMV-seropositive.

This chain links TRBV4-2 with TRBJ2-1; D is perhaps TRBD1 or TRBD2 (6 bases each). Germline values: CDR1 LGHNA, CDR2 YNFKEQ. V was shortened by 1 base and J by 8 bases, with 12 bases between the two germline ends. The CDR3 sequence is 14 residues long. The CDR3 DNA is TGTGCCAGCAGCCAAGGGGGGGCCATGGATGAGCAGTTCTTC. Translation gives CASSQGGAMDEQFF.

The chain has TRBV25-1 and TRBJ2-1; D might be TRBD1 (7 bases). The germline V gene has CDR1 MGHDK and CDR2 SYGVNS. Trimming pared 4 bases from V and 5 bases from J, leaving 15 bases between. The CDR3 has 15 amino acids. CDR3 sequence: CASSAVRGVDNEQFF. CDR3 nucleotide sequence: TGTGCCAGCAGTGCCGTCAGGGGGGTGGACAATGAGCAGTTCTTC.

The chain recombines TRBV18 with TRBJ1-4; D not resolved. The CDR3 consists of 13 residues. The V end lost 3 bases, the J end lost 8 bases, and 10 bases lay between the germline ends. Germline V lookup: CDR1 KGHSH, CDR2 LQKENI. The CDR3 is CASSPGRKEKLFF. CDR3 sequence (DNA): TGTGCCAGCTCACCCGGTAGAAAAGAAAAACTGTTTTTT.

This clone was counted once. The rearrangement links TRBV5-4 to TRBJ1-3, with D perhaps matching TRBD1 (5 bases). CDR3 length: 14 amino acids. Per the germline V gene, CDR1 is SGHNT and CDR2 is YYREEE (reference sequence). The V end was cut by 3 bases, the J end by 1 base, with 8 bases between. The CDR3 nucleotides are TGTGCCAGCAGCTATGACAGATCTGGAAACACCATATATTTT. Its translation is CASSYDRSGNTIYF.

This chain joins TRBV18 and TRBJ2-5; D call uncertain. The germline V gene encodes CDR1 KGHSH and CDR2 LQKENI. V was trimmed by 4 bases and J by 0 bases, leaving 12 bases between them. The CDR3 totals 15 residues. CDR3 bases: TGTGCCAGCTCACTCGCTCTGGGGTACCAAGAGACCCAGTACTTC. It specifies CASSLALGYQETQYF.

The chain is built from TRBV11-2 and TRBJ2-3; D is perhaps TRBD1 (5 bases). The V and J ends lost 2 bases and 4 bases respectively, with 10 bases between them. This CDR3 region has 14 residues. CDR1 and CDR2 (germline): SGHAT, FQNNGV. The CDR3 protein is CASSLSRASDTQYF. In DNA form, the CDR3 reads TGTGCCAGCAGCTTAAGCAGGGCATCAGATACGCAGTATTTT.

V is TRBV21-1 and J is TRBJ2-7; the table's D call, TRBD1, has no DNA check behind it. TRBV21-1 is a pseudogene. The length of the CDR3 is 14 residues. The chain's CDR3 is CASSRTGGDDEQYF. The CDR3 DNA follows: TGTGCCAGCAGCAGGACAGGGGGAGACGACGAGCAGTACTTC.

The CDR3 DNA reads as TGTGCCAGCAGTTTTGCGGGGATTATTCAAAACATTCAGTACTTC. Translating it yields CASSFAGIIQNIQYF. The chain couples TRBV28 to TRBJ2-4, with D perhaps matching TRBD2 (6 bases). Germline CDR1 MDHEN, CDR2 SYDVKM. CDR3 length: 15 residues. Trimming left V 3 bases short and J 5 bases short, with 14 bases between.

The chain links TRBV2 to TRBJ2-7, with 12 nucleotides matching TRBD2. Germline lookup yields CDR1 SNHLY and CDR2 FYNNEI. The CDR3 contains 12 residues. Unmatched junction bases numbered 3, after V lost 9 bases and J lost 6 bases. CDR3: CASPSGGGEQYF. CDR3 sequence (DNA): TGTGCCAGTCCTAGCGGGGGGGGCGAGCAGTACTTC.

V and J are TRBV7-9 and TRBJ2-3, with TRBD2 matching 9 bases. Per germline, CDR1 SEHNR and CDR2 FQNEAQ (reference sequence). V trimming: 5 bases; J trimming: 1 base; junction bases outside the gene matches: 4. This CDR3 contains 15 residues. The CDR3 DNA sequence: TGTGCCAGCAGCGCCTGGACTAGCGGCACAGATACGCAGTATTTT. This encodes CASSAWTSGTDTQYF.

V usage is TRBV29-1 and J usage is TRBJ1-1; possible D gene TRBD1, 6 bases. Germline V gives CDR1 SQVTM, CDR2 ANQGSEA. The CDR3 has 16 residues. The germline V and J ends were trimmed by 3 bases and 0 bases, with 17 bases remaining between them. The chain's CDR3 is CSVDSYGRGMNTEAFF. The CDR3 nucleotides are TGCAGCGTTGACTCATACGGCAGGGGCATGAACACTGAAGCTTTCTTT. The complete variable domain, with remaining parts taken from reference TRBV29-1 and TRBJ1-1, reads SAVISQKPSRDICQRGTSLTIQCQVDSQVTMMFWYRQQPGQSLTLIATANQGSEATYESGFVIDKFPISRPNLTFSTLTVSNMSPEDSSIYLCSVDSYGRGMNTEAFFGQGTRLTVV.

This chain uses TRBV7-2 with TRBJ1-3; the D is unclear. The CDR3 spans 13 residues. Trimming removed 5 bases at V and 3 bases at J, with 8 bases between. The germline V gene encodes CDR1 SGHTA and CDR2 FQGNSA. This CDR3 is CASSKSSGNTIYF. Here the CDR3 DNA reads TGTGCCAGCAGCAAATCAAGTGGAAACACCATATATTTT.

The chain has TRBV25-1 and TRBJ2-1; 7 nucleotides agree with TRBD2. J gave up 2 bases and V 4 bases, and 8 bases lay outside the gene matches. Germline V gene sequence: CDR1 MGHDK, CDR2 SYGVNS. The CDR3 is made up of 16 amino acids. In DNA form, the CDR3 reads TGTGCCAGCAGTGTCATAAGCGGGAAAACCTACAATGAGCAGTTCTTC. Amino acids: CASSVISGKTYNEQFF.

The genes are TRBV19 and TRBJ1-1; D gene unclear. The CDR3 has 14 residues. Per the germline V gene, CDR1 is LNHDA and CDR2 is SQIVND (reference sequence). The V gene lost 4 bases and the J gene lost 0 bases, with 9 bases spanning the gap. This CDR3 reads CASSSPALNTEAFF. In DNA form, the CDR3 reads TGTGCCAGTAGTAGTCCAGCTTTGAACACTGAAGCTTTCTTT.

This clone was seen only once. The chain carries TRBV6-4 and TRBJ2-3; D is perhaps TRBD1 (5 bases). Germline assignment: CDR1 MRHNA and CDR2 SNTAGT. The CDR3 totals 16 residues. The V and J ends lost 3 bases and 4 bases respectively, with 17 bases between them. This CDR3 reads CASSEYSQGGADTQYF. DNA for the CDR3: TGTGCCAGCAGTGAATATTCTCAGGGTGGAGCAGATACGCAGTATTTT.

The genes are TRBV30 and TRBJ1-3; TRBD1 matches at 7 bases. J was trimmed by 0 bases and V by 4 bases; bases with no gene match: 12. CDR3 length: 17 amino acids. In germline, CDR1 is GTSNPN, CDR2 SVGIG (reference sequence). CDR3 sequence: CAWTKNLGGFSGNTIYF. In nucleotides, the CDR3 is TGTGCCTGGACAAAAAACCTAGGGGGCTTCTCTGGAAACACCATATATTTT.

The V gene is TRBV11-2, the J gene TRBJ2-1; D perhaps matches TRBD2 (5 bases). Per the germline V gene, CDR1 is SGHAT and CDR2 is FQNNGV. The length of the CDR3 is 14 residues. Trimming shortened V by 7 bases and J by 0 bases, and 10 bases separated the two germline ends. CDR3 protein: CASNRGYSYNEQFF. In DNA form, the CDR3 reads TGTGCCAGCAACCGGGGTTACTCCTACAATGAGCAGTTCTTC.

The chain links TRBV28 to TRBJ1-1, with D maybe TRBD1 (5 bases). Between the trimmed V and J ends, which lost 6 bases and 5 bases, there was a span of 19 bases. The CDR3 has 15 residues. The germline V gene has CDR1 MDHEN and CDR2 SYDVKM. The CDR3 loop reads CASRRLTATGTEAFF. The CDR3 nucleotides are TGTGCCAGCAGGCGATTGACAGCCACGGGGACTGAAGCTTTCTTT.

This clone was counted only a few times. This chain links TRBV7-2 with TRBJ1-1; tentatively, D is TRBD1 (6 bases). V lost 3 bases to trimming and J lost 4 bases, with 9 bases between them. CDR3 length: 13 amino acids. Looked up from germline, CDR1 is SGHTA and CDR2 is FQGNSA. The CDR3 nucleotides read TGTGCCAGCAGCTTGACAGGAGGCACTGAAGCTTTCTTT. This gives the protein CASSLTGGTEAFF.

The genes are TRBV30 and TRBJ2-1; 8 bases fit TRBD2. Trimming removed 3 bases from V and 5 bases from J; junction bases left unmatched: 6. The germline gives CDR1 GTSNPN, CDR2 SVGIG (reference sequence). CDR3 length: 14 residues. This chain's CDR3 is CAWRAGGSHNEQFF. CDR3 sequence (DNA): TGTGCCTGGAGGGCGGGGGGAAGTCACAATGAGCAGTTCTTC. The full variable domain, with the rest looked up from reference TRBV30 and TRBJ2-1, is SQTIHQWPATLVQPVGSPLSLECTVEGTSNPNLYWYRQAAGRGLQLLFYSVGIGQISSEVPQNLSASRPQDRQFILSSKKLLLSDSGFYLCAWRAGGSHNEQFFGPGTRLTVL.

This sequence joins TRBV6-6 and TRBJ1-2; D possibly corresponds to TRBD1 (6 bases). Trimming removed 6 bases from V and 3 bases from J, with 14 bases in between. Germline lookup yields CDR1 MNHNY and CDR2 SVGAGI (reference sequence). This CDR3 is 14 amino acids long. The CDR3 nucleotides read TGTGCCAGCAGCCTACAGGGAGGTGACTATGGCTACACCTTC. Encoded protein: CASSLQGGDYGYTF.

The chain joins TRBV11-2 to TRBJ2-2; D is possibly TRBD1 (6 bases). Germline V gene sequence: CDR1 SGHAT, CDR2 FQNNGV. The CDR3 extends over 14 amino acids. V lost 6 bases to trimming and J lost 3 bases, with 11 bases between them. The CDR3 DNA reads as TGTGCCAGCAGTCAGGGGCGCTACACCGGGGAGCTGTTTTTT. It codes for CASSQGRYTGELFF.

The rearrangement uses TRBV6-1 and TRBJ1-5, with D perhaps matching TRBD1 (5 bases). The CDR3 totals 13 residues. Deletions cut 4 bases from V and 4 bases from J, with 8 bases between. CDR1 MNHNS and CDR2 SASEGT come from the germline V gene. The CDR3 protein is CASSGQINQPQHF. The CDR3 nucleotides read TGTGCCAGCAGTGGACAGATTAATCAGCCCCAGCATTTT.